The 12 T cell receptor beta chains reported below all come from one sample, sequenced in a study of blood T cell repertoires in COVID-19. Assay used: immunoSEQ multiplex PCR; TCRdb lists only in-frame clones, some missing. This table holds 150,000 to 200,000 clones, more than 75% found once. The specimen sequenced was peripheral blood. The receptors derive from a woman between 55 and 75 years old with COVID-19, enrolled during active disease.

The chain recombines TRBV6-2 or TRBV6-3 with TRBJ1-2; 8 nucleotides match TRBD1. The length of the CDR3 is 12 residues. Trimming at V came to 5 bases and at J to 10 bases, leaving 6 bases not matched to a gene. CDR1 is MNHEY and CDR2 is SVGEGT in the germline V gene. Written as DNA, the CDR3 is TGTGCCAGCAGTGGACAGGGAGAGGTCTACACCTTC. The encoded protein is CASSGQGEVYTF.

V gene TRBV12-3 or TRBV12-4 combines with J gene TRBJ2-5; D is uncertain. The CDR3 totals 12 residues. V was pared by 3 bases and J by 2 bases, with 4 bases between. The CDR3, as DNA: TGTGCCAGCAGTTTCAGGCAAGAGACCCAGTACTTC. Its protein product is CASSFRQETQYF.

This chain connects TRBV14 to TRBJ1-1; D perhaps matches TRBD1 (6 bases). The germline gives CDR1 SGHDN, CDR2 FVKESK. V lost 3 bases to trimming and J lost 3 bases, with 17 bases between them. The CDR3 has 16 residues. The DNA for the CDR3 is TGTGCCAGCAGCCATCTAGGGGGAGAAGGGGACACTGAAGCTTTCTTT. Its translation: CASSHLGGEGDTEAFF.

The rearrangement joins TRBV3-1 (or the pseudogene TRBV3-2) to TRBJ2-5; weak D call: TRBD2 (5 bases). V lost 2 bases to trimming and J lost 2 bases, with 12 bases between them. The germline V gene has CDR1 LGHDT and CDR2 YNNKEL (reference sequence). The CDR3 totals 15 residues. CDR3 nucleotides: TGTGCCAGCAGCCAATCATTCGGGGTTCAAGAGACCCAGTACTTC. As protein: CASSQSFGVQETQYF.

This rearrangement joins TRBV5-1 to TRBJ2-1; no clear D gene. The germline gives CDR1 SGHRS, CDR2 YFSETQ. V was trimmed by 2 bases and J by 3 bases, leaving 12 bases between them. This CDR3 contains 15 residues. CDR3 DNA sequence: TGCGCCAGCAGCTTAGACTCCGACCGCTACAATGAGCAGTTCTTC. Its translation is CASSLDSDRYNEQFF. The variable domain in full, completed from reference TRBV5-1 and TRBJ2-1, reads KAGVTQTPRYLIKTRGQQVTLSCSPISGHRSVSWYQQTPGQGLQFLFEYFSETQRNKGNFPGRFSGRQFSNSRSEMNVSTLELGDSALYLCASSLDSDRYNEQFFGPGTRLTVL.

Regarding this clone: At one end, the junction sequence differs from germline, possibly due to a read error. The rearrangement joins TRBV24-1 to TRBJ2-7, with 9 bases fitting TRBD1. The CDR3 runs to 16 residues. CDR1 is KGHDR, CDR2 SFDVKD, per germline. The CDR3 region is CATSGLGQGSSYEQYF. The CDR3 DNA is TGTGCCACCAGTGGTTTGGGACAGGGCAGCTCCTACGAGCAGTACTTC.

The chain recombines TRBV4-3 with TRBJ2-3; D is undetermined. Trimming took 0 bases from V and 0 from J, leaving 10 bases between them. The germline V gene encodes CDR1 LGHNA and CDR2 YSLEER. This CDR3 has 16 amino acids. Here the CDR3 DNA reads TGCGCCAGCAGCCAAGATCCGCGGCCAAGCACAGATACGCAGTATTTT. It encodes CASSQDPRPSTDTQYF.

This chain connects TRBV24-1 to TRBJ1-2, with a possible D match to TRBD1 (5 bases). V was trimmed by 8 bases and J by 1 base, leaving 19 bases between them. CDR1 is KGHDR, CDR2 SFDVKD, per germline. The CDR3 consists of 16 residues. The CDR3 reads CATKNRNYDSNYGYTF. The CDR3 DNA is TGTGCCACCAAAAACCGTAATTATGACAGTAACTATGGCTACACCTTC.

This chain joins TRBV6-5 and TRBJ2-5; D might be TRBD2 (6 bases). The CDR3 is 14 amino acids. The ends were cut back, 7 bases at V and 0 bases at J, with 12 bases in the middle. Germline assignment: CDR1 MNHEY and CDR2 SVGAGI. DNA for the CDR3: TGTGCCAGCAACCCTGGAGGGTACCAAGAGACCCAGTACTTC. This encodes CASNPGGYQETQYF.

The genes are TRBV6-4 and TRBJ1-4; tentative D call: TRBD1 (5 bases). Germline V gene sequence: CDR1 MRHNA, CDR2 SNTAGT. Trimming took 6 bases from V and 4 from J, leaving 15 bases between them. This CDR3 comprises 15 residues. CDR3 bases: TGTGCCAGCAGCCCGAGTGCCAGGGATAATGAAAAACTGTTTTTT. The encoded protein is CASSPSARDNEKLFF.

The chain recombines TRBV7-2 with TRBJ2-7, with 7 bases fitting TRBD1. This CDR3 spans 14 amino acids. Trimming cost V 5 bases and J 0 bases; bases outside gene matches: 4. Looked up from germline, CDR1 is SGHTA and CDR2 is FQGNSA. The CDR3 sequence: CASSRDRFSYEQYF. For the CDR3, the DNA is TGTGCCAGCAGCCGGGACAGATTCTCCTACGAGCAGTACTTC.

V and J are TRBV5-6 and TRBJ1-5; TRBD1 agrees at 12 bases. V trimming: 3 bases; J trimming: 5 bases; junction bases outside the gene matches: 9. CDR3 length equals 17 residues. Germline V CDR1 and CDR2: SGHDT, YYEEEE. CDR3 protein: CASSSDRDRGLYQPQHF. In DNA form, the CDR3 reads TGTGCCAGCAGCTCCGACCGGGACAGGGGGCTGTATCAGCCCCAGCATTTT. The variable domain in full, completed from reference TRBV5-6 and TRBJ1-5, reads DAGVTQSPTHLIKTRGQQVTLRCSPKSGHDTVSWYQQALGQGPQFIFQYYEEEERQRGNFPDRFSGHQFPNYSSELNVNALLLGDSALYLCASSSDRDRGLYQPQHFGDGTRLSIL.